The 17 T cell receptor beta chains given below trace back to one sample, sequenced in a study of human T cells and chemical hapten exposure. Noted time point: patch test 3, about 24 weeks after DPC sensitization. Indicated treatment: therapeutic diphenylcyclopropenone sensitization with weekly scalp DPC. TCRdb recomputed calls from the RACE reads with MiXCR, one row per CDR3 protein. The table shows 80,000 to 100,000 distinct CDR3 sequences, with 27% occurring only once. Material: whole blood, obtained in connection with sensitization to the hapten diphenylcyclopropenone (DPC). The source is a man in his forties with alopecia areata. Some clones in this sample may be carry-over from other donors' samples.

The chain has TRBV12-3 or TRBV12-4 and TRBJ1-1; 7 bases are shared with TRBD1. V was pared by 6 bases and J by 2 bases, with 3 bases of the junction left unmatched. The CDR3 loop spans 13 amino acids. The CDR3 loop is CASRGDSNTEAFF. The CDR3 nucleotides read TGTGCCAGCAGGGGGGACAGCAACACTGAAGCTTTCTTT.

The rearrangement joins TRBV10-3 to TRBJ2-3; TRBD2 matches 7 bases. The CDR3 has 15 residues. CDR1 is ENHRY, CDR2 SYGVKD, per germline. V gave up 8 bases and J gave up 1 base; unmatched junction bases: 9. The CDR3 region is CAIRAGVGGTDTQYF. In DNA form, the CDR3 reads TGTGCCATCCGGGCGGGAGTGGGAGGCACAGATACGCAGTATTTT.

Within the sample, this clonotype is medium-sized. The chain couples TRBV7-9 to TRBJ2-2; 10 nucleotides align to TRBD2. V trimming: 3 bases; J trimming: 3 bases; junction bases outside the gene matches: 4. The germline gives CDR1 SEHNR, CDR2 FQNEAQ (reference sequence). This CDR3 spans 16 amino acids. CDR3 protein: CASSLLAGVDTGELFF. CDR3 in DNA: TGTGCCAGCAGCTTGCTAGCGGGAGTCGACACCGGGGAGCTGTTTTTT.

A single count supports this clonotype. The gene calls are TRBV7-9 and TRBJ2-2, with 7 nucleotides matching TRBD2. Germline V gives CDR1 SEHNR, CDR2 FQNEAQ (reference sequence). J gave up 6 bases and V 5 bases, and 9 bases lay outside the gene matches. The CDR3 length is 15 residues. The CDR3 sequence: CASSVSSGPPGELFF. As DNA, the CDR3 is TGTGCCAGCAGCGTGTCTAGCGGCCCCCCCGGGGAGCTGTTTTTT. Based on the CDR3 plus reference TRBV7-9 and TRBJ2-2, the full variable domain is DTGVSQNPRHKITKRGQNVTFRCDPISEHNRLYWYRQTLGQGPEFLTYFQNEAQLEKSRLLSDRFSAERPKGSFSTLEIQRTEQGDSAMYLCASSVSSGPPGELFFGEGSRLTVL.

CDR3 loop: CASSEGGGITPLHF. The CDR3 bases are TGTGCCAGCAGCGAGGGGGGGGGAATTACACCCCTCCACTTT. The V and J genes are TRBV9 and TRBJ1-6, with D perhaps matching TRBD1 (6 bases). Trimming pared 3 bases from V and 11 bases from J, leaving 15 bases between. Per germline, CDR1 SGDLS and CDR2 YYNGEE. CDR3 length: 14 residues.

This clonotype has more than one count but fewer than ten. This chain uses TRBV12-3 or TRBV12-4 with TRBJ1-4; TRBD1 is a possible D gene (6 bases). Trimming took off 5 bases at V and 1 base at J, with 17 bases between the two ends. The CDR3 is 17 amino acids. This chain's CDR3 is CASSPTGWGGTNEKLFF. In nucleotides, the CDR3 is TGTGCCAGCAGTCCAACAGGGTGGGGAGGAACTAATGAAAAACTGTTTTTT.

The V and J genes are TRBV27 and TRBJ1-4, with unresolved D. V lost 3 bases and J lost 4, with 9 bases in between. The CDR3 is 14 amino acids. Germline V gene sequence: CDR1 MNHEY, CDR2 SMNVEV (reference sequence). In nucleotides, the CDR3 is TGTGCCAGCAGTTTCGGTACCCGTAATGAAAAACTGTTTTTT. Translation gives CASSFGTRNEKLFF.

The gene calls are TRBV20-1 and TRBJ1-5; D call uncertain. Germline-derived CDR1 and CDR2 are DFQATT and SNEGSKA (reference sequence). Deletions cut 3 bases from V and 4 bases from J, with 7 bases between. The CDR3 totals 12 residues. CDR3 sequence reads: CSASVTNQPQHF. The CDR3 coding sequence is TGCAGTGCTAGTGTAACGAATCAGCCCCAGCATTTT.

The table lists this clonotype with a few counts. The gene calls are TRBV28 and TRBJ2-7; 9 bases align to TRBD1. The ends lost 6 bases at V and 6 bases at J; junction bases unmatched: 6. The V gene's germline CDR1 is MDHEN and CDR2 SYDVKM. This CDR3 region has 13 residues. The CDR3 loop reads CASRRTGGGEQYF. CDR3 nucleotides: TGTGCCAGCAGACGTACAGGGGGCGGCGAGCAGTACTTC.

This clonotype has only one observation. The genes are TRBV12-3 or TRBV12-4 and TRBJ2-4; TRBD2 matches at 7 bases. V shed 5 bases and J 0 bases; nucleotides not matched to a gene: 1. This CDR3 has 14 residues. The CDR3 is CASSKRGAKNIQYF. CDR3 in DNA: TGTGCCAGCAGTAAGCGGGGAGCCAAAAACATTCAGTACTTC.

For the CDR3, the DNA is TGTGCCAGCAGCTCAGAGGTGAGGACTCTGGACGAGCAGTACTTC. Encoded protein: CASSSEVRTLDEQYF. The chain couples TRBV11-1 to TRBJ2-7, with D possibly matching TRBD2 (5 bases). This CDR3 comprises 15 residues. Between the trimmed V and J ends, which lost 4 bases and 5 bases, there was a span of 18 bases. Looked up from germline, CDR1 is SGHAT and CDR2 is FQDESV (reference sequence).

This clonotype has ten or more counts. The J gene is TRBJ1-3, the V gene TRBV13, with D perhaps matching TRBD1 (6 bases). V lost 1 base to trimming and J lost 2 bases, with 12 bases between them. This CDR3 has 16 amino acids. Germline CDR1 PRHDT, CDR2 FYEKMQ (reference sequence). The CDR3 sequence: CASSLEGRGTGNTIYF. The CDR3 DNA is TGTGCCAGCAGCTTAGAGGGCAGGGGAACTGGAAACACCATATATTTT.

The chain carries TRBV28 and TRBJ2-7, with D maybe TRBD2 (5 bases). The CDR3 is 14 residues long. From germline, CDR1 is MDHEN and CDR2 SYDVKM. V was trimmed by 3 bases and J by 7 bases, leaving 16 bases between them. The CDR3 DNA sequence: TGTGCCAGCAGTTTTGGAGCGGCCCGTAGTGAGCAGTACTTC. This sequence encodes CASSFGAARSEQYF.

The chain couples TRBV7-8 to TRBJ2-3; D is ambiguous. Trimming took 1 base from V and 2 from J, leaving 7 bases between them. CDR1 is SGHVS and CDR2 is FQNEAQ in the germline V gene. The CDR3 contains 14 residues. The CDR3 DNA reads TGTGCCAGCAGCTTAGGAGTTTCCACAGATACGCAGTATTTT. Protein product: CASSLGVSTDTQYF.

V and J are TRBV30 and TRBJ2-3; 14 bases are shared with TRBD2. Germline V gene lookup returns CDR1 GTSNPN and CDR2 SVGIG (reference sequence). There are 18 residues in the CDR3. J was trimmed by 3 bases and V by 3 bases; bases with no gene match: 11. CDR3 coding DNA: TGTGCCTGGAGCCCCCCGGGACTAGCGGGAGTTAAAACAGATACGCAGTATTTT. Encoded protein: CAWSPPGLAGVKTDTQYF.

The J gene is TRBJ2-1, the V gene TRBV3-1; D possibly corresponds to TRBD1 (5 bases). This CDR3 is built from 17 residues. From germline, CDR1 is LGHDT and CDR2 YNNKEL (reference sequence). V lost 3 bases and J lost 0, with 15 bases in between. The CDR3 protein is CASSHVQASSSYNEQFF. The CDR3 DNA reads TGTGCCAGCAGCCACGTACAGGCCTCAAGCTCCTACAATGAGCAGTTCTTC.

This sequence joins TRBV7-2 and TRBJ2-3, with 9 bases aligning to TRBD2. The CDR3 covers 15 residues. Looked up from germline, CDR1 is SGHTA and CDR2 is FQGNSA. The ends lost 4 bases at V and 4 bases at J; junction bases unmatched: 6. CDR3 sequence (DNA): TGTGCCAGCAGCTCATTAGCGGGAGCCCCAGATACGCAGTATTTT. Amino acids: CASSSLAGAPDTQYF.